Included here is one T cell receptor (beta chain) sequence, with context. This specimen comes from a study of blood T cell repertoires in COVID-19. Whole-study context: Material from acute and convalescent COVID-19 was sourced from the United States, Italy and Spain. Sources were T cells, B-cell-depleted T cells, or PBMCs; the material itself was cDNA or gDNA.

The Seattle patients, enrolled during active infection, were followed longitudinally. This CDR3 is 12 amino acids long. V shed 5 bases and J shed 7 bases, with 9 bases lying between them. CDR1 and CDR2 from the germline V gene are SGHTA and FQGNSA. Original methodology: Counts of nucleated cells, estimated from reference gene primer amplification, were obtained. Here immunoSEQ multiplex PCR was the method, and the copy in TCRdb shows in-frame clones only, minus some. V, J and clone size reflect that table, while D and trimming were determined from the DNA. The profile shows over 100,000 clones, roughly 90% of them singletons.

The clonotype comes from a man aged 55 to 70 with COVID-19, enrolled during active disease. Sample: peripheral blood. The chain combines TRBV7-2 with TRBJ1-3, with D unresolved. The CDR3 loop is CASSRRGNTIYF. The CDR3 DNA is TGTGCCAGCAGCCGAAGAGGTAACACCATATATTTT.